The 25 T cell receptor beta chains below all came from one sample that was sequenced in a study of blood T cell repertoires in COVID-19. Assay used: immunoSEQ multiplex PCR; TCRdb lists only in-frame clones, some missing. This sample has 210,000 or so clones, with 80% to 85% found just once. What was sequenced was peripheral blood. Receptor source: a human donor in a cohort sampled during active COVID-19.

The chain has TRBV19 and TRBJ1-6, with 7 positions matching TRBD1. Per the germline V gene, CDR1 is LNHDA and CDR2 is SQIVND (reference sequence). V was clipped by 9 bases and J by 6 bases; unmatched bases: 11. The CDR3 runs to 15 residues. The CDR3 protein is CARKLRGPLNSPLHF. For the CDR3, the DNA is TGTGCCAGGAAATTGAGGGGGCCGCTTAATTCACCCCTCCACTTT.

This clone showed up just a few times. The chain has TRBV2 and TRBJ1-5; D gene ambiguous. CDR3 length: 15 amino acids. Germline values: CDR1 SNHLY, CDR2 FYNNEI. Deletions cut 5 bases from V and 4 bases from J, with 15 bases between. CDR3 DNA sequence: TGTGCCAGCAGTTTACACCCTGCCAGGAATCAGCCCCAGCATTTT. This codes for CASSLHPARNQPQHF.

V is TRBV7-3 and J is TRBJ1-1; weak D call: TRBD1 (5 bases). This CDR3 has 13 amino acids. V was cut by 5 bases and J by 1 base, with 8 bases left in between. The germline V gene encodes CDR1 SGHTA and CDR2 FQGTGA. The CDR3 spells CASSRGQNTEAFF. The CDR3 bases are TGTGCCAGCAGCCGAGGACAGAACACTGAAGCTTTCTTT.

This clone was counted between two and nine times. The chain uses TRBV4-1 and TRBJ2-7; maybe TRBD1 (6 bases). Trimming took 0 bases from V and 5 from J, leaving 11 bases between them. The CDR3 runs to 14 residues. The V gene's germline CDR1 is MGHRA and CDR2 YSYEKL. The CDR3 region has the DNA TGCGCCAGCAGCCAAGATCCAGGGGAGAACGAGCAGTACTTC. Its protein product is CASSQDPGENEQYF.

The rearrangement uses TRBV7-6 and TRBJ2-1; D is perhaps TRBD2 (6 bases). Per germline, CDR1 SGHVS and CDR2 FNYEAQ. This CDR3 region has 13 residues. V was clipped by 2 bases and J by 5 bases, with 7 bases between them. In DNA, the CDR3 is TGTGCCAGCAGCTTACGACTAGACAATGAGCAGTTCTTC. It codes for CASSLRLDNEQFF. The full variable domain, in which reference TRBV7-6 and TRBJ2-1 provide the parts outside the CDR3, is GAGVSQSPRYKVTKRGQDVALRCDPISGHVSLYWYRQALGQGPEFLTYFNYEAQQDKSGLPNDRFSAERPEGSISTLTIQRTEQRDSAMYRCASSLRLDNEQFFGPGTRLTVL.

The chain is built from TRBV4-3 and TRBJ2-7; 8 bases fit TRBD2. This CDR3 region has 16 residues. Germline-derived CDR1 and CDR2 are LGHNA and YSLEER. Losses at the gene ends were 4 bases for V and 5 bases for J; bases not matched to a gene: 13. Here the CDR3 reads CASSPSVSGSINEQYF. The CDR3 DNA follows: TGCGCCAGCAGCCCGTCTGTCAGCGGGAGCATCAACGAGCAGTACTTC.

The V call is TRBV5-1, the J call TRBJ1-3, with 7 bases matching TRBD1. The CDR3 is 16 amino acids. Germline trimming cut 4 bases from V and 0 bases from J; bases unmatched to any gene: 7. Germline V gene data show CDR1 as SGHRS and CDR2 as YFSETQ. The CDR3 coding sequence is TGCGCCAGCAGCGGGGACAGTGGACACTCTGGAAACACCATATATTTT. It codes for CASSGDSGHSGNTIYF.

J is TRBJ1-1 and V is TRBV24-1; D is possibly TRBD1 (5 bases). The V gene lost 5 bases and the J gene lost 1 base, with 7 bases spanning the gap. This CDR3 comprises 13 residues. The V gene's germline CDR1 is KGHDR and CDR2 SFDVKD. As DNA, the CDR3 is TGTGCCACCAGTGTGGACAAGAACACTGAAGCTTTCTTT. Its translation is CATSVDKNTEAFF.

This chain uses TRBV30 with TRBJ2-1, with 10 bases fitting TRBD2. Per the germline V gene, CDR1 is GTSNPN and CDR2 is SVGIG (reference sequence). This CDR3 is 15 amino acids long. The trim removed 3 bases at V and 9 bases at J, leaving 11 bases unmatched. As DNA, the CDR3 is TGTGCCTGGAGACCCCGTCTAGCGGGAGCGGGTGAGCAGTTCTTC. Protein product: CAWRPRLAGAGEQFF.

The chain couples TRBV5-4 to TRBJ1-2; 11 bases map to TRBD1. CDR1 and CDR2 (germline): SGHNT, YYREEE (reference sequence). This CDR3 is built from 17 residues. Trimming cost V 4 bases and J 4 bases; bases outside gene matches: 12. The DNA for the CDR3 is TGTGCCAGCAGCATGGCGGGGGGGACAGGGGGGAGCTATGGCTACACCTTC. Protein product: CASSMAGGTGGSYGYTF.

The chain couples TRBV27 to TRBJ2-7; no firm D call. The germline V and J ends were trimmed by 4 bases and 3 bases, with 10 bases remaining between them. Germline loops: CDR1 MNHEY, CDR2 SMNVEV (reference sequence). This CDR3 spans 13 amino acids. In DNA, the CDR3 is TGTGCCAGCAGTTCCACCCCCAGCTACGAGCAGTACTTC. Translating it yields CASSSTPSYEQYF.

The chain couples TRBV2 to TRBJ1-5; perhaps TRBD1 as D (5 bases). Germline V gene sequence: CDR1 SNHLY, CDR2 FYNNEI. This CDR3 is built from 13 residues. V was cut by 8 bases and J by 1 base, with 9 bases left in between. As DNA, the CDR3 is TGTGCCAGCGATTACAGGAGCAATCAGCCCCAGCATTTT. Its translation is CASDYRSNQPQHF.

The CDR3 bases are TGTGCCAGCAGTAGGGGAAGAGGACTAGCGGGATTCGAGACCCAGTACTTC. This gives the protein CASSRGRGLAGFETQYF. This chain uses TRBV7-8 with TRBJ2-5; TRBD2 agrees at 12 bases. The J segment lost 5 bases and the V segment lost 6 bases, leaving 13 bases of the junction unmatched. The V gene's germline CDR1 is SGHVS and CDR2 FQNEAQ. The CDR3 spans 17 residues.

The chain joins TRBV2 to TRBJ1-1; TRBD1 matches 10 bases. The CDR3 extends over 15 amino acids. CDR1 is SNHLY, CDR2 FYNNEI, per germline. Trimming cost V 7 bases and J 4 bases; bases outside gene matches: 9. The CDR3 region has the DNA TGTGCCAGCAATGAGGACAGGGGGTTTAGCACTGAAGCTTTCTTT. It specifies CASNEDRGFSTEAFF.

The DNA of the CDR3 is TGTGCCAGCAGTTACTCGATTCGAGGGAACGGGCAGTTCTTC. Translated, it gives CASSYSIRGNGQFF. The chain recombines TRBV6-5 with TRBJ2-1, with D possibly TRBD2 on 5 matching bases. The ends were cut back, 0 bases at V and 12 bases at J, with 15 bases in the middle. CDR3 size: 14 residues. Germline V gene lookup returns CDR1 MNHEY and CDR2 SVGAGI.

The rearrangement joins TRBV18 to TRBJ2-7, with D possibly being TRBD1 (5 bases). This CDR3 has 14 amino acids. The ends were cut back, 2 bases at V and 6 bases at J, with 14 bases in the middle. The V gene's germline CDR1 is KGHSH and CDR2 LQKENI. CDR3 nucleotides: TGTGCCAGCTCACCATCCGTAGGGGTGGGCGAGCAGTACTTC. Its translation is CASSPSVGVGEQYF.

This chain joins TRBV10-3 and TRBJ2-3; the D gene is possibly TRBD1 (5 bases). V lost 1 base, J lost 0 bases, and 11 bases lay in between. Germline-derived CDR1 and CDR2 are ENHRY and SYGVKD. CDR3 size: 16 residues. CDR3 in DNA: TGTGCCATCAGTGAGTTGGGGCAGGGAAGCACAGATACGCAGTATTTT. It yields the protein CAISELGQGSTDTQYF.

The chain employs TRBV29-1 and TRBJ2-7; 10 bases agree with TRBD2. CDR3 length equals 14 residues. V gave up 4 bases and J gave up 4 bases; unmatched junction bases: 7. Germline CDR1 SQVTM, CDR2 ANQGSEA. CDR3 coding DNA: TGCAGCGTTGGATCTAGCGGGAGCCTATACGAGCAGTACTTC. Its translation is CSVGSSGSLYEQYF.

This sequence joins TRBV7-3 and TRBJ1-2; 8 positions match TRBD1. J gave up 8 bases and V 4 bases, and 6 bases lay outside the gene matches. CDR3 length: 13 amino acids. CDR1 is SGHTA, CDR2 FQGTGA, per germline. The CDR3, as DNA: TGTGCCAGCAGCTACGGCAGGGGGCAGGGCTACACCTTC. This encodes CASSYGRGQGYTF.

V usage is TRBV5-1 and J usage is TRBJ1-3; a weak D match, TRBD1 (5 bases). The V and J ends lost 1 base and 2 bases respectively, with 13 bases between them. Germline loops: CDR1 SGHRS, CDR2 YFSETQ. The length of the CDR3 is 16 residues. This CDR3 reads CASSLWGGGAGNTIYF. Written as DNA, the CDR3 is TGCGCCAGCAGCTTGTGGGGGGGTGGTGCTGGAAACACCATATATTTT.

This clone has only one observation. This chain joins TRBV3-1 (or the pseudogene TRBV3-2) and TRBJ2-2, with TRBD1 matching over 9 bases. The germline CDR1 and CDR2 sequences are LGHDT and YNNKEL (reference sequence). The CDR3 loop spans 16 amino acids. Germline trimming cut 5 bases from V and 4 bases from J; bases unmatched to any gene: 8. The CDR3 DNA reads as TGTGCCAGCAGCTATGGGACAGGGCTGGGCACCGGGGAGCTGTTTTTT. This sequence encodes CASSYGTGLGTGELFF.

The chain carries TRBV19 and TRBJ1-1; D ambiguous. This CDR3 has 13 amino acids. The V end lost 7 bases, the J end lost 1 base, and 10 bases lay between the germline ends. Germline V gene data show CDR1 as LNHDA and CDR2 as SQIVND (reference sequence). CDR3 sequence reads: CASKDPGNTEAFF. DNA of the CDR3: TGTGCCAGTAAAGACCCAGGGAACACTGAAGCTTTCTTT.

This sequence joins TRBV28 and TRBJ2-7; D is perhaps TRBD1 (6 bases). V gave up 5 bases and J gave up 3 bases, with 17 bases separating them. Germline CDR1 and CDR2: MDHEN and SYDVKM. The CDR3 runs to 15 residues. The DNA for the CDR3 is TGTGCCAGCAGTCCCTCCGGGACAAGTTACTACGAGCAGTACTTC. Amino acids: CASSPSGTSYYEQYF.

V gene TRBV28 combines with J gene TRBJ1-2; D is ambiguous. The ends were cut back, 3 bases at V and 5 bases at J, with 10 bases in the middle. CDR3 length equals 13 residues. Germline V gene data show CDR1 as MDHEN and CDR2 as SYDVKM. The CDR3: CASSFAVLYGYTF. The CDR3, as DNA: TGTGCCAGCAGTTTCGCAGTTCTTTATGGCTACACCTTC.

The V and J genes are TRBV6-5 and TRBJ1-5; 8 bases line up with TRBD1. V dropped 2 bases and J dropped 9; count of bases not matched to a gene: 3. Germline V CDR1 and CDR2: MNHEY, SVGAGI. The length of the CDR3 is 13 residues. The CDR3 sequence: CASSYTDRGPQHF. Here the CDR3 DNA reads TGTGCCAGCAGTTACACCGACAGGGGGCCCCAGCATTTT.